Here is one TCR beta chain with its context. As yet, its antigen is unknown. These data originate in a study of T cell responses to AZD1222 COVID-19 vaccine. Data came from immunoSEQ multiplex PCR; TCRdb stores just in-frame clones and leaves some out. The repertoire includes tens of thousands of clones, 70% to 90% of them detected once, and approximately 10% sits in the top ten. Regarding the study as a whole: Clonal diversity was possibly underestimated, and white British individuals and females predominated among donors. Only 5 or 6 individuals given AZD1222 were seropositive at baseline. There were vaccine-associated CD4 TCRs across spike, dominant at 160-218 and 743-854.

The CDR3 extends over 14 amino acids. The germline V gene encodes CDR1 SGHVS and CDR2 FQNEAQ. Trimming took off 9 bases at V and 1 base at J, with 15 bases between the two ends. The sequence was obtained from an adult who received the AZD1222 COVID-19 vaccine. The sequencing here drew on peripheral blood, taken 28 days after the second AZD1222 dose. The V and J genes are TRBV7-8 and TRBJ1-1; tentatively, D is TRBD1 (6 bases). CDR3 nucleotides: TGTGCCAGTTTCCCCGGACAGCCGAACACTGAAGCTTTCTTT. Translating it yields CASFPGQPNTEAFF.